This passage covers 12 T cell receptor beta chains from one sample sequenced in a study of T cell repertoires in cytomegalovirus infection. MiXCR, applied by TCRdb to the reads, yields one record per CDR3 protein. Counted here are approximately 1,000,000 distinct CDR3 sequences, 25% to 40% occurring once; the ten biggest clones make up around an eighth. For these TCRs, the target antigens are not known. This specimen was cultured CD8+ T cells from PBMCs, taken from culture after CMV antigen stimulation. These receptors originate from a human donor in good health (CMV status not recorded). Some clones in this sample may be carry-over from other donors' samples.

The V gene is TRBV20-1, the J gene TRBJ2-7; 12 bases line up with TRBD1. V dropped 6 bases and J dropped 3; count of bases not matched to a gene: 6. The germline V gene encodes CDR1 DFQATT and CDR2 SNEGSKA (reference sequence). This CDR3 contains 14 residues. The CDR3 nucleotides read TGCAGTGCCAGGGACAGGGGGCTTATCTACGAGCAGTACGTC. It is translated as CSARDRGLIYEQYV.

The rearrangement joins TRBV2 to TRBJ2-3, with 9 bases fitting TRBD2. The J segment lost 0 bases and the V segment lost 10 bases, leaving 5 bases of the junction unmatched. The germline gives CDR1 SNHLY, CDR2 FYNNEI. This CDR3 spans 14 amino acids. For the CDR3, the DNA is TGTGCCACTCCACTAGCGGGTAGCACAGATACGCAGTATTTT. This sequence encodes CATPLAGSTDTQYF.

This chain links TRBV7-9 with TRBJ2-7; D is unresolved. Trimming stripped 3 bases from V and 7 bases from J, with 10 bases between. The CDR3 runs to 12 residues. The V gene's germline CDR1 is SEHNR and CDR2 FQNEAQ (reference sequence). Here the CDR3 DNA reads TGTGCCAGCAGCTTCGGTAGCCCGGAGCAGTACGTC. This codes for CASSFGSPEQYV.

This clonotype was counted many times. The J gene is TRBJ1-1, the V gene TRBV6-6, with D unclear. Between the trimmed V and J ends, which lost 6 bases and 7 bases, there was a span of 12 bases. Per the germline V gene, CDR1 is MNHNY and CDR2 is SVGAGI (reference sequence). The length of the CDR3 is 12 residues. This CDR3 is CASSPVQREAFF. The CDR3 DNA reads TGTGCCAGCAGCCCTGTCCAGCGTGAAGCTTTCTTT.

This clonotype was recorded at least ten times. This chain uses TRBV12-5 with TRBJ2-2; D possibly corresponds to TRBD1 (5 bases). Germline V gene sequence: CDR1 LGHNT, CDR2 FRNRAP. This CDR3 has 15 amino acids. Trimming pared 3 bases from V and 4 bases from J, leaving 12 bases between. CDR3 in DNA: TGTGCTAGTGGTTTCGTGACAGAAGTCACCGGGGAGCTGTTTTTT. Translated, it gives CASGFVTEVTGELFF.

The genes are TRBV5-6 and TRBJ2-7, with 11 nucleotides matching TRBD2. The CDR3 is 19 amino acids. CDR1 is SGHDT and CDR2 is YYEEEE in the germline V gene. V was clipped by 3 bases and J by 0 bases; unmatched bases: 14. Written as DNA, the CDR3 is TGTGCCAGCAGCTCCCTTAGCGGGGGGGGACTATTAAGCTCCTACGAGCAGTACGTC. It yields the protein CASSSLSGGGLLSSYEQYV.

This clonotype occurred a few times. J is TRBJ2-1 and V is TRBV6-2 or TRBV6-3, with 7 positions matching TRBD2. Trimming took 3 bases from V and 6 from J; bases not matched to a gene: 11. The CDR3 totals 16 residues. Per germline, CDR1 MNHEY and CDR2 SVGEGT. CDR3 coding DNA: TGTGCCAGCAGTTATGGGGGACTAACCAACACCAATGAGCAGTTCTTC. This sequence encodes CASSYGGLTNTNEQFF.

Notes on this clonotype: One end of the junction varies from germline; a read error may be responsible. V and J are TRBV7-6 and TRBJ2-5; the D gene could be TRBD1 or TRBD2 (6 bases each). Germline V gene sequence: CDR1 SGHVS, CDR2 FNYEAQ. The CDR3 is made up of 12 amino acids. Here the CDR3 reads CASSLGGMPQYF. In nucleotides, the CDR3 is TGTGCTAGCAGCTTAGGGGGGATGCCCCAGTACTTC.

The V and J genes are TRBV19 and TRBJ2-5, with a weak D call TRBD1 (6 bases). Trimming took 7 bases from V and 2 from J, leaving 20 bases between them. Germline CDR1 reads LNHDA; CDR2 reads SQIVND (reference sequence). This CDR3 has 16 residues. The CDR3 region is CASTLRADSIQETQYF. As DNA, the CDR3 is TGTGCCAGTACCCTGCGGGCGGACAGTATTCAAGAGACCCAGTACTTC.

This clonotype was counted at least ten times. V and J are TRBV7-3 and TRBJ2-3; 8 nucleotides agree with TRBD2. V lost 5 bases, J lost 5 bases, and 9 bases stayed unmatched. This CDR3 has 15 amino acids. Germline CDR1 SGHTA, CDR2 FQGTGA. The chain's CDR3 is CASSPRAGVEDTQYF. CDR3 sequence (DNA): TGTGCCAGCAGCCCTCGAGCGGGGGTGGAAGATACGCAGTATTTT.

The rearrangement joins TRBV6-1 to TRBJ2-7, with 11 positions matching TRBD1. The CDR3 consists of 14 residues. Germline V gene data show CDR1 as MNHNS and CDR2 as SASEGT. V lost 7 bases to trimming and J lost 4 bases; unmatched junction nucleotides: 6. Here the CDR3 reads CASNLGQGVYEQYV. In DNA, the CDR3 is TGTGCCAGCAATTTGGGACAGGGGGTATACGAGCAGTACGTC.

The gene calls are TRBV2 and TRBJ2-2, with a tentative D call TRBD2 (6 bases). Germline assignment: CDR1 SNHLY and CDR2 FYNNEI. V dropped 8 bases and J dropped 4 bases, with 8 bases sitting between them. The CDR3 is made up of 12 amino acids. The CDR3 reads CASRDFTGELFF. In nucleotides, the CDR3 is TGTGCCAGCCGGGACTTCACCGGGGAGCTGTTTTTT.